The 26 T cell receptor beta chains below were found in one sample sequenced in a study of Ad26.COV2.S vaccination and SARS-CoV-2 variants. This sample's treatment: 19 received Ad26.COV2.S at low or high dose, single or two shots; roughly five received placebo; per-sample allocation not given. The samples were gathered on day 63 after the first injection of vaccine or placebo. The protocol was immunoSEQ multiplex PCR, while the TCRdb copy is restricted to in-frame clones and leaves out a portion. The table has about 350,000 clones, 75% to 90% seen once. Sequences were derived from peripheral blood, sampled in a trial of Ad26.COV2.S vaccine versus placebo. The receptors were sampled from a person aged 18-65 years who received the Ad26.COV2.S COVID-19 vaccine or a placebo.

Only a few counts were recorded for this clone. The chain combines TRBV6-2 or TRBV6-3 with TRBJ1-6, with 9 positions matching TRBD1. The trim removed 5 bases at V and 7 bases at J, leaving 12 bases unmatched. Germline assignment: CDR1 MNHEY and CDR2 SVGEGT. This CDR3 comprises 17 residues. The CDR3 region has the DNA TGTGCCAGCAGTCACGGGACAGGGACATTATGGAATTCACCCCTCCACTTT. This translates into CASSHGTGTLWNSPLHF.

The chain carries TRBV2 and TRBJ2-1; the D call may be TRBD1 or TRBD2 (5 bases each). This CDR3 region has 14 residues. Germline V gene sequence: CDR1 SNHLY, CDR2 FYNNEI. The germline V and J ends were trimmed by 6 bases and 2 bases, with 11 bases remaining between them. The CDR3 DNA reads TGTGCCAGCAGCGCAGGGAGCCCCTACAATGAGCAGTTCTTC. It yields the protein CASSAGSPYNEQFF.

The chain uses TRBV7-9 and TRBJ1-5, with a tentative D call TRBD1 (5 bases). CDR1 SEHNR and CDR2 FQNEAQ come from the germline V gene (reference sequence). The V end was cut by 5 bases, the J end by 4 bases, with 21 bases between. The CDR3 sequence is 17 residues long. For the CDR3, the DNA is TGTGCCAGCAGCCGAAGTGGGACTCCGCCGGCGAATCAGCCCCAGCATTTT. Its translation: CASSRSGTPPANQPQHF.

The chain combines TRBV7-9 with TRBJ2-7; 8 nucleotides align to TRBD1. CDR3 size: 15 residues. Germline lookup yields CDR1 SEHNR and CDR2 FQNEAQ (reference sequence). The trim removed 4 bases at V and 2 bases at J, leaving 7 bases unmatched. The CDR3 DNA is TGTGCCAGCAGCTACGTTGACAGGGGACCCTACGAGCAGTACTTC. This sequence encodes CASSYVDRGPYEQYF.

This chain links TRBV18 with TRBJ1-2; TRBD1 agrees at 8 bases. CDR3 length: 13 residues. Germline V lookup: CDR1 KGHSH, CDR2 LQKENI. The V segment lost 5 bases and the J segment 5 bases; nucleotides outside the gene matches: 4. CDR3 in amino acids: CASSTTGAYGYTF. The CDR3 DNA reads TGTGCCAGCTCAACGACAGGGGCTTATGGCTACACCTTC. Full variable domain (missing parts from reference TRBV18 and TRBJ1-2): NAGVMQNPRHLVRRRGQEARLRCSPMKGHSHVYWYRQLPEEGLKFMVYLQKENIIDESGMPKERFSAEFPKEGPSILRIQQVVRGDSAAYFCASSTTGAYGYTFGSGTRLTVV.

The V call is TRBV19, the J call TRBJ2-2, with 7 positions matching TRBD2. Trimming took 3 bases from V and 1 from J; bases not matched to a gene: 5. CDR1 and CDR2 from the germline V gene are LNHDA and SQIVND (reference sequence). The CDR3 loop spans 16 amino acids. CDR3 protein: CASSIRASGNTGELFF. The DNA for the CDR3 is TGTGCCAGTAGTATCCGGGCTAGCGGGAACACCGGGGAGCTGTTTTTT.

The chain combines TRBV4-3 with TRBJ1-1; TRBD1 might be the D (5 bases). The ends were cut back, 1 base at V and 3 bases at J, with 15 bases in the middle. CDR3 length equals 16 residues. Germline CDR1 is LGHNA and CDR2 is YSLEER. CDR3 amino acids: CASSQGGGFPDTEAFF. CDR3 bases: TGCGCCAGCAGCCAAGGGGGGGGGTTTCCGGACACTGAAGCTTTCTTT.

The V and J genes are TRBV7-2 and TRBJ2-3; D not resolved. The germline V and J ends were trimmed by 4 bases and 0 bases, with 8 bases remaining between them. Germline V gene data show CDR1 as SGHTA and CDR2 as FQGNSA. This CDR3 contains 14 residues. CDR3 DNA: TGTGCCAGCAGCTACCGGTCCAGCACAGATACGCAGTATTTT. Protein product: CASSYRSSTDTQYF. Full variable domain (outside the CDR3, taken from reference TRBV7-2 and TRBJ2-3): GAGVSQSPSNKVTEKGKDVELRCDPISGHTALYWYRQSLGQGLEFLIYFQGNSAPDKSGLPSDRFSAERTGGSVSTLTIQRTQQEDSAVYLCASSYRSSTDTQYFGPGTRLTVL.

This clone has only a few counts. The chain carries TRBV11-2 and TRBJ2-2; 12 bases fit TRBD1. After removal of 7 bases from V and 5 bases from J, the junction contained 11 bases not matched to a gene. The CDR3 sequence is 17 residues long. Germline V gene data show CDR1 as SGHAT and CDR2 as FQNNGV. CDR3 in DNA: TGTGCCAGCACCTCCGGGACAGGGGGCTTAAGAACCGGGGAGCTGTTTTTT. This sequence encodes CASTSGTGGLRTGELFF.

The rearrangement links TRBV28 to TRBJ1-2, with D tentatively TRBD1 (5 bases). CDR3 length: 12 amino acids. Germline V gives CDR1 MDHEN, CDR2 SYDVKM. Trimming took off 11 bases at V and 9 bases at J, with 19 bases between the two ends. The DNA of the CDR3 is TGTGCCGCAGGGAGCGATTTGAGCAGCTACACCTTC. Its translation: CAAGSDLSSYTF.

The chain is built from TRBV11-2 and TRBJ1-5, with D unresolved. The CDR3 has 13 residues. CDR1 is SGHAT and CDR2 is FQNNGV in the germline V gene. The ends were cut back, 4 bases at V and 7 bases at J, with 11 bases in the middle. CDR3 sequence: CASSYEPGQPQHF. The CDR3 nucleotides read TGTGCCAGCAGCTACGAACCGGGCCAGCCCCAGCATTTT.

This clone was picked up a small number of times. CDR3 in amino acids: CATSRDRSGGNEQFF. The CDR3 bases are TGTGCCACCAGCAGAGATCGTAGCGGGGGCAATGAGCAGTTCTTC. V gene TRBV15 combines with J gene TRBJ2-1; 9 nucleotides match TRBD2. After removal of 0 bases from V and 6 bases from J, the junction contained 3 bases not matched to a gene. There are 15 residues in the CDR3. Germline V gene lookup returns CDR1 LNHNV and CDR2 YYDKDF (reference sequence).

The chain has TRBV19 and TRBJ2-2; the match to TRBD1 covers 11 bases. CDR1 is LNHDA and CDR2 is SQIVND in the germline V gene (reference sequence). The CDR3 is made up of 15 amino acids. The V gene end was trimmed by 8 bases and the J gene end by 6 bases; junction bases not matched to a gene: 8. CDR3 amino acids: CASEREGQGAGELFF. As DNA, the CDR3 is TGTGCCAGTGAACGCGAGGGACAGGGGGCCGGGGAGCTGTTTTTT.

This chain links TRBV4-1 with TRBJ2-3; 10 bases agree with TRBD1. Germline V gene data show CDR1 as MGHRA and CDR2 as YSYEKL. The CDR3 has 15 residues. The junction had 6 bases not matched to a gene; V was cut back by 5 bases and J by 4 bases. The CDR3 region is CASSDGQGDPDTQYF. CDR3 in DNA: TGCGCCAGCAGCGACGGACAGGGGGATCCAGATACGCAGTATTTT.

The genes are TRBV7-2 and TRBJ1-1; no clear D. There are 13 residues in the CDR3. CDR1 and CDR2 from the germline V gene are SGHTA and FQGNSA. The V gene lost 1 base and the J gene lost 11 bases, with 14 bases spanning the gap. CDR3 bases: TGTGCCAGCAGCTTAGTAGTCGCGCCCTCCGCTTTCTTT. It translates to CASSLVVAPSAFF.

J is TRBJ2-1 and V is TRBV5-1; 11 bases line up with TRBD2. CDR1 and CDR2 from the germline V gene are SGHRS and YFSETQ. The CDR3 runs to 15 residues. With V trimmed by 1 base and J by 9 bases, 6 bases remained unmatched. Here the CDR3 reads CASSLSTSGGGEQFF. The DNA for the CDR3 is TGCGCCAGCAGCTTGTCTACTAGCGGGGGTGGTGAGCAGTTCTTC.

J is TRBJ1-4 and V is TRBV11-2, with D hard to call. CDR1 is SGHAT, CDR2 FQNNGV, per germline. This CDR3 spans 15 amino acids. V lost 5 bases to trimming and J lost 8 bases, with 18 bases between them. The CDR3 coding sequence is TGTGCCAGCAGCCTCTCAGGAATTACGAGGGAAAAACTGTTTTTT. The encoded protein is CASSLSGITREKLFF.

This clone was detected once. The CDR3 DNA reads as TGCGCCAGCAGCGGCCCAGGGGAGAGCCATGTGTACGAGCAGTACTTC. Encoded protein: CASSGPGESHVYEQYF. The V gene is TRBV5-1, the J gene TRBJ2-7, with D maybe TRBD1 (6 bases). The CDR3 spans 16 residues. The ends were cut back, 4 bases at V and 4 bases at J, with 21 bases in the middle. Germline-derived CDR1 and CDR2 are SGHRS and YFSETQ.

J is TRBJ2-3 and V is TRBV24-1, with TRBD2 matching 7 bases. J was trimmed by 13 bases and V by 1 base; bases with no gene match: 7. Looked up from germline, CDR1 is KGHDR and CDR2 is SFDVKD. The CDR3 consists of 13 residues. The CDR3 reads CATSDLRAGVKYF. The CDR3 bases are TGTGCCACCAGTGATTTACGGGCGGGGGTGAAGTATTTT.

This chain joins TRBV6-6 and TRBJ2-1; weak D call: TRBD2 (6 bases). The germline CDR1 and CDR2 sequences are MNHNY and SVGAGI (reference sequence). V lost 6 bases and J lost 5, with 17 bases in between. CDR3 length equals 15 residues. The CDR3 DNA is TGTGCCAGCAGCCCCTGGCGGGGTTCTAACAATGAGCAGTTCTTC. Its translation is CASSPWRGSNNEQFF.

The genes are TRBV9 and TRBJ2-7; 7 bases line up with TRBD2. The junction had 10 bases not matched to a gene; V was cut back by 4 bases and J by 3 bases. The CDR3 is 15 residues long. The V gene's germline CDR1 is SGDLS and CDR2 YYNGEE. The CDR3 sequence is CASSPGGMKVYEQYF. The CDR3 DNA is TGTGCCAGCAGCCCCGGGGGGATGAAAGTCTACGAGCAGTACTTC.

The chain links TRBV28 to TRBJ1-2; perhaps TRBD1 as D (5 bases). Per germline, CDR1 MDHEN and CDR2 SYDVKM. The CDR3 spans 16 residues. V was clipped by 7 bases and J by 5 bases, with 23 bases between them. The CDR3 DNA reads as TGTGCCAGCAATCAGATCCGACTAAGGGGCGGGTATGGCTACACCTTC. It specifies CASNQIRLRGGYGYTF.

J is TRBJ2-3 and V is TRBV6-2 or TRBV6-3; D gene ambiguous. V lost 5 bases and J lost 3, with 6 bases in between. This CDR3 is built from 12 residues. CDR1 and CDR2 (germline): MNHEY, SVGEGT. CDR3 in amino acids: CASSTATDTQYF. In DNA, the CDR3 is TGTGCCAGCAGTACGGCGACAGATACGCAGTATTTT.

V and J are TRBV5-6 and TRBJ1-6; D unresolved. Germline CDR1 SGHDT, CDR2 YYEEEE. The V end lost 4 bases, the J end lost 10 bases, and 18 bases lay between the germline ends. CDR3 size: 15 residues. In DNA, the CDR3 is TGTGCCAGCAGCCCCCCCGGGCCTTCCATCTCACCCCTCCACTTT. This sequence encodes CASSPPGPSISPLHF.

V usage is TRBV7-2 and J usage is TRBJ2-7; no firm D call. V shed 5 bases and J shed 5 bases, with 22 bases lying between them. This CDR3 has 16 residues. From germline, CDR1 is SGHTA and CDR2 FQGNSA. CDR3 nucleotides: TGTGCCAGCAGCACGATGAAGTATATCTTTTTGGACGAGCAGTACTTC. It translates to CASSTMKYIFLDEQYF.

This clone has only one observation. A read error may be the cause here, since a much bigger clone is one base away. This sample includes further DNA sequences coding for the same CDR3. The CDR3 sequence is CASSVGDGTEAFF. The CDR3 DNA reads as TGTGCCAGCAGCGTAGGGGATGGCACTGAAGCTTTCTTT. V gene TRBV9 combines with J gene TRBJ1-1; no definite D call. V was clipped by 0 bases and J by 4 bases, with 7 bases between them. CDR3 size: 13 residues. The germline gives CDR1 SGDLS, CDR2 YYNGEE. Full variable domain (missing parts from reference TRBV9 and TRBJ1-1): DSGVTQTPKHLITATGQRVTLRCSPRSGDLSVYWYQQSLDQGLQFLIQYYNGEERAKGNILERFSAQQFPDLHSELNLSSLELGDSALYFCASSVGDGTEAFFGQGTRLTVV.